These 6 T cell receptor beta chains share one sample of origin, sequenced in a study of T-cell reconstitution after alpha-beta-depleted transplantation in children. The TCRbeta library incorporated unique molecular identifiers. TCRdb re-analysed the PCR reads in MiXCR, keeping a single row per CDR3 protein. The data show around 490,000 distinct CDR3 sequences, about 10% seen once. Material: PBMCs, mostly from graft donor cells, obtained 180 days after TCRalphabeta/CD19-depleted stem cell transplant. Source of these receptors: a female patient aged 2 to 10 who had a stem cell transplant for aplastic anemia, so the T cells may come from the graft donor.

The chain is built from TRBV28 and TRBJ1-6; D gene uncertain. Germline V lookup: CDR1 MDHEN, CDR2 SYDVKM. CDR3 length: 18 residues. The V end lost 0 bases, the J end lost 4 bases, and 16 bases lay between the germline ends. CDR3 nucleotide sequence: TGTGCCAGCAGTTTATGGTTCGACCTCCGTCTTTATAATTCACCCCTCCACTTT. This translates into CASSLWFDLRLYNSPLHF.

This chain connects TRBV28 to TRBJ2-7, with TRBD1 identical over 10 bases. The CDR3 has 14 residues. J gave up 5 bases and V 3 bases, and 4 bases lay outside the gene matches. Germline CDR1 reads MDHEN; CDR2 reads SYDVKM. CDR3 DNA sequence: TGTGCCAGCAGTTTTAGACAGGGGGCAAACGAGCAGTACTTC. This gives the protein CASSFRQGANEQYF.

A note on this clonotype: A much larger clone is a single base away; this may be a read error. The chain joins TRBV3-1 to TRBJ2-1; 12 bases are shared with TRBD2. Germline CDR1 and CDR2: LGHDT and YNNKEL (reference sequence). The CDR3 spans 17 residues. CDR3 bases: TGTGCCACCAGCCAAGGAATGACTAGCGGGGGCTACAATGAGCAGTTCTTC. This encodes CATSQGMTSGGYNEQFF.

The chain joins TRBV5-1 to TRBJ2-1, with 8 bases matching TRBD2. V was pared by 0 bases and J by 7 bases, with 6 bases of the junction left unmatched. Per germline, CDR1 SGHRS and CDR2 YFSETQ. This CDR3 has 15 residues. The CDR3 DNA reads TGCGCCAGCAGCTTGGTGGAAGCGGGAGTAAATGAGCAGTTCTTC. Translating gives CASSLVEAGVNEQFF.

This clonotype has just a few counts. CDR3 loop: CASSPGTGELYSNQPQHF. CDR3 DNA sequence: TGCGCCAGCAGCCCCGGGACAGGAGAACTTTATAGCAATCAGCCCCAGCATTTT. V is TRBV5-1 and J is TRBJ1-5; TRBD1 aligns across 8 bases. V shed 4 bases and J 0 bases; nucleotides not matched to a gene: 12. CDR1 and CDR2 from the germline V gene are SGHRS and YFSETQ. The CDR3 totals 18 residues.

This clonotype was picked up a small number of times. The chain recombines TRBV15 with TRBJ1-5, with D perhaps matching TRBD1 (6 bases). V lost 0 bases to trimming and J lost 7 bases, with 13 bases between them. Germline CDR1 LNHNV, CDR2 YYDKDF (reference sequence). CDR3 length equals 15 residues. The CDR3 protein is CATSRDLGGIQPQHF. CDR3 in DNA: TGTGCCACCAGCAGAGATCTGGGGGGCATCCAGCCCCAGCATTTT.